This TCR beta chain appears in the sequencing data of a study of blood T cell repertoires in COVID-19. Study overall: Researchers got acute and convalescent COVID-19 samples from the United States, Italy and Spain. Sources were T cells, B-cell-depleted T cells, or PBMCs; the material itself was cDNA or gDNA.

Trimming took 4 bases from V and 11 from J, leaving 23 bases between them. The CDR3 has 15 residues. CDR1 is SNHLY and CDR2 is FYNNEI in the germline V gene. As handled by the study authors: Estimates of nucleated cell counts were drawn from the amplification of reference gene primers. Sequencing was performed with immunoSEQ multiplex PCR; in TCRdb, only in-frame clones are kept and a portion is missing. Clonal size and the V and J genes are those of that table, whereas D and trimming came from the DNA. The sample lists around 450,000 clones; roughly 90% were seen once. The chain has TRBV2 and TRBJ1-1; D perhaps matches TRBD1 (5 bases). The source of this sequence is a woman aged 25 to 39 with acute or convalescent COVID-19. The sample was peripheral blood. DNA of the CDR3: TGTGCCAGCAGTGCGTCCACAGGCGCGGGGGTTGGTGCTTTCTTT. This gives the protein CASSASTGAGVGAFF.